The 17 T cell receptor beta chains below were found in one sample sequenced in a study of cytomegalovirus exposure and HLA in healthy donors. The PCR employed 60 Vbeta primers together with 13 Jbeta primers. The assay was immunoSEQ multiplex PCR, and TCRdb's table has in-frame clones only and misses some. In the table there are fewer than 200,000 clones, roughly four fifths of which are singletons. The specimen sequenced was PBMCs. These TCRs come from a man aged 18 to 30 in good health and CMV-seronegative.

This clone was counted once. This chain connects TRBV9 to TRBJ2-1, with D maybe TRBD2 (7 bases). The CDR3 has 15 residues. CDR1 is SGDLS and CDR2 is YYNGEE in the germline V gene. Trimming left V 4 bases short and J 4 bases short, with 15 bases between. DNA of the CDR3: TGTGCCAGCAGCCCCCCGAGGGGGGGATACAATGAGCAGTTCTTC. Its translation is CASSPPRGGYNEQFF.

The V and J genes are TRBV19 and TRBJ2-1; tentative D call: TRBD1 (5 bases). The V gene lost 5 bases and the J gene lost 4 bases, with 6 bases spanning the gap. Per germline, CDR1 LNHDA and CDR2 SQIVND (reference sequence). CDR3 length: 12 amino acids. The CDR3 loop is CASSRQYNEQFF. In nucleotides, the CDR3 is TGTGCCAGTAGTCGACAGTACAATGAGCAGTTCTTC.

The rearrangement links TRBV4-1 to TRBJ1-4; D ambiguous. CDR3 size: 13 residues. Between the trimmed V and J ends, which lost 6 bases and 6 bases, there was a span of 11 bases. The germline V gene has CDR1 MGHRA and CDR2 YSYEKL. The CDR3 reads CASSLYEDEKLFF. CDR3 bases: TGCGCCAGCAGTCTTTACGAGGATGAAAAACTGTTTTTT.

The rearrangement joins TRBV7-9 to TRBJ2-7; possible D gene TRBD2, 7 bases. This CDR3 is built from 18 residues. Per the germline V gene, CDR1 is SEHNR and CDR2 is FQNEAQ (reference sequence). The V end lost 4 bases, the J end lost 0 bases, and 22 bases lay between the germline ends. The CDR3 spells CASSYGGGGGRSSYEQYF. CDR3 in DNA: TGTGCCAGCAGCTACGGAGGAGGGGGGGGTCGTTCCTCCTACGAGCAGTACTTC.

The genes are TRBV5-5 and TRBJ2-7, with TRBD1 matching 7 bases. The CDR3 loop spans 15 amino acids. The germline gives CDR1 SGHKS, CDR2 YYEKEE (reference sequence). Trimming took 3 bases from V and 4 from J; bases not matched to a gene: 10. CDR3 region: CASSSPPGQIYEQYF. CDR3 DNA: TGTGCCAGCAGCTCACCCCCGGGACAGATTTACGAGCAGTACTTC.

V gene TRBV5-1 combines with J gene TRBJ2-7; D is perhaps TRBD1 (5 bases). Germline V CDR1 and CDR2: SGHRS, YFSETQ. Deletions cut 0 bases from V and 2 bases from J, with 9 bases between. The CDR3 has 14 amino acids. CDR3 in DNA: TGCGCCAGCAGCTTGGGACAGAGGACCTACGAGCAGTACTTC. It encodes CASSLGQRTYEQYF.

The chain has TRBV6-1 and TRBJ1-2; 9 bases fit TRBD1. CDR3 length equals 14 residues. The V segment lost 3 bases and the J segment 6 bases; nucleotides outside the gene matches: 5. Germline V gives CDR1 MNHNS, CDR2 SASEGT. CDR3 sequence: CASSETGQGNGYTF. In DNA, the CDR3 is TGTGCCAGCAGTGAGACGGGACAGGGAAATGGCTACACCTTC.

This clone was picked up a small number of times. V usage is TRBV11-3 and J usage is TRBJ2-5, with a possible D match to TRBD1 (6 bases). This CDR3 has 13 residues. The ends were cut back, 5 bases at V and 9 bases at J, with 16 bases in the middle. Looked up from germline, CDR1 is SGHNT and CDR2 is YENEEA. The CDR3 is CASSPGGGLAQYF. Written as DNA, the CDR3 is TGTGCCAGCAGCCCTGGGGGCGGATTGGCCCAGTACTTC.

The chain couples TRBV6-1 to TRBJ2-2, with TRBD1 matching over 7 bases. With 7 bases clipped from V and 6 bases from J, the junction kept 5 bases outside the gene matches. This CDR3 region has 13 residues. The germline gives CDR1 MNHNS, CDR2 SASEGT. The CDR3, as DNA: TGTGCCAGCATCAAGCAGGGGGCCGGGGAGCTGTTTTTT. Protein product: CASIKQGAGELFF.

This chain joins TRBV6-5 and TRBJ1-5, with D perhaps matching TRBD1 (5 bases). The germline V gene has CDR1 MNHEY and CDR2 SVGAGI. The CDR3 runs to 15 residues. V lost 0 bases to trimming and J lost 5 bases, with 11 bases between them. The CDR3 region is CASSYSAGRDQPQHF. In DNA, the CDR3 is TGTGCCAGCAGTTACTCGGCAGGGAGGGATCAGCCCCAGCATTTT.

This clone occurred a few times. J is TRBJ2-3 and V is TRBV7-2; D gene uncertain. The length of the CDR3 is 14 residues. Germline CDR1 reads SGHTA; CDR2 reads FQGNSA. V was trimmed by 5 bases and J by 0 bases, leaving 9 bases between them. The CDR3 DNA reads as TGTGCCAGCAGCCGCTACCTTAGCACAGATACGCAGTATTTT. Amino acids: CASSRYLSTDTQYF.

The chain employs TRBV15 and TRBJ2-6; 10 nucleotides match TRBD1. Germline CDR1 reads LNHNV; CDR2 reads YYDKDF (reference sequence). CDR3 length: 18 amino acids. Trimming removed 3 bases from V and 2 bases from J; junction bases left unmatched: 7. CDR3 bases: TGTGCCACCAGCAGGGCCCATGGGACAGGGGCTGGGGCCAACGTCCTGACTTTC. Translating it yields CATSRAHGTGAGANVLTF.

The V call is TRBV5-1, the J call TRBJ1-1; D is ambiguous. V shed 0 bases and J shed 7 bases, with 7 bases lying between them. Germline CDR1 and CDR2: SGHRS and YFSETQ. The CDR3 spans 12 residues. CDR3 nucleotides: TGCGCCAGCAGCTTGGATCGTCTTGAAGCTTTCTTT. Its protein product is CASSLDRLEAFF.

The chain couples TRBV5-4 to TRBJ2-3; D might be TRBD2 (5 bases). Trimming removed 5 bases at V and 1 base at J, with 5 bases between. Germline V gene lookup returns CDR1 SGHNT and CDR2 YYREEE (reference sequence). The CDR3 runs to 12 residues. The chain's CDR3 is CASRRGTDTQYF. The CDR3 DNA reads TGTGCCAGCAGGAGGGGCACAGATACGCAGTATTTT.

A remark on this clone: At one of its ends the junction is not consistent with the germline gene, which may arise from a read error. The same CDR3 also results from other DNA sequences found in this sample. This chain joins TRBV2 and TRBJ1-1; D possibly corresponds to TRBD1 (5 bases). Per germline, CDR1 SNHLY and CDR2 FYNNEI. This CDR3 is 14 amino acids long. CDR3 nucleotides: TGTGCCAGCAGGGCCAGGGATGGGAACACTGAGGCTTTCTTT. Amino acid sequence: CASRARDGNTEAFF. The entire variable domain, with the rest obtained from reference TRBV2 and TRBJ1-1, is as follows: EPEVTQTPSHQVTQMGQEVILRCVPISNHLYFYWYRQILGQKVEFLVSFYNNEISEKSEIFDDQFSVERPDGSNFTLKIRSTKLEDSAMYFCASRARDGNTEAFFGQGTRLTVV.

In DNA, the CDR3 is TGTGCCAGAAAGGGACTAGCGGGAGGCGAGCAGTACTTC. Translation: CARKGLAGGEQYF. V usage is TRBV21-1 and J usage is TRBJ2-7; the table's D call, TRBD2, has no DNA check behind it. TRBV21-1 counts as a pseudogene. The CDR3 is made up of 13 amino acids.

The V gene is TRBV11-2, the J gene TRBJ1-2; 7 bases are shared with TRBD1. From germline, CDR1 is SGHAT and CDR2 FQNNGV. The V and J ends lost 2 bases and 10 bases, in that order; junction bases with no gene match: 7. The CDR3 extends over 13 amino acids. The CDR3 reads CASSLSGTDIYTF. CDR3 bases: TGTGCCAGCAGCTTAAGTGGGACAGATATCTACACCTTC.